This record looks at one T cell receptor beta chain sequence and its context. The data belong to a study of T cell responses to AZD1222 COVID-19 vaccine. This table comes from immunoSEQ multiplex PCR, and its TCRdb copy is limited to in-frame clones, with some not included. The repertoire holds about 150,000 clones, with around 86% as singletons. CDR1 is SGHRS and CDR2 is YFSETQ in the germline V gene. The CDR3 runs to 12 residues. V shed 3 bases and J shed 5 bases, with 9 bases lying between them. This TCR was sampled from an adult who received the AZD1222 COVID-19 vaccine. The chain combines TRBV5-1 with TRBJ2-7; D is possibly TRBD1 (6 bases). The sequenced sample was peripheral blood, obtained 28 days after the second AZD1222 dose. In DNA form, the CDR3 reads TGCGCCAGCAGCTCCGGGACAAACGAGCAGTACTTC. This sequence encodes CASSSGTNEQYF.